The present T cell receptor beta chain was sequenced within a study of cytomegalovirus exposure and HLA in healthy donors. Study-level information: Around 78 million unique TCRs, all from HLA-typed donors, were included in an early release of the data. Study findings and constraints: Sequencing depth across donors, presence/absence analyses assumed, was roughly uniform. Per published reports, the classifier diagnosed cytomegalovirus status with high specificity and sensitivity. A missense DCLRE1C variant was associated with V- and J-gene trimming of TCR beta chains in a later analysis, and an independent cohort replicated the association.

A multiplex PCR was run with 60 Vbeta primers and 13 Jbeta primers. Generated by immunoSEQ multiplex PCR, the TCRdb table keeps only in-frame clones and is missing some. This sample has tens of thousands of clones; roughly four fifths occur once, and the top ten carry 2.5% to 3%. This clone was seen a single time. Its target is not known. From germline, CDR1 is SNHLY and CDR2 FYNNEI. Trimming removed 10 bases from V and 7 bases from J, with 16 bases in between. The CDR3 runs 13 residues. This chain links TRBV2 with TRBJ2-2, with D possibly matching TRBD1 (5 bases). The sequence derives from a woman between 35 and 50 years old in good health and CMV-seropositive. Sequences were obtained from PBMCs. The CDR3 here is CATKELRDGELFF. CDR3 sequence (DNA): TGTGCCACCAAAGAGCTCAGGGACGGGGAGCTGTTTTTT. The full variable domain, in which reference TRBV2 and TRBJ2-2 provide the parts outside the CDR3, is EPEVTQTPSHQVTQMGQEVILRCVPISNHLYFYWYRQILGQKVEFLVSFYNNEISEKSEIFDDQFSVERPDGSNFTLKIRSTKLEDSAMYFCATKELRDGELFFGEGSRLTVL.